A single T cell receptor beta chain is shown here with its context. Its antigen specificity is not known. It has no much larger one-base neighbor in the sample; base qualities were not kept. This specimen's time point label, interpreted: about 28 days (+/-7) after the second vaccine dose. AZD1222 recipients with second doses at about 4 weeks or about 12 weeks were pooled, because spike-specific TCR depth and breadth did not differ between schedules. Vaccinee samples came from UK trials COV001 and COV002, including a single-blind randomized controlled phase 2/3 trial of AZD1222 (ChAdOx1 nCoV-19) in healthy adults. For TCRbeta chain sequencing, PBMC samples were collected from trial participants at day 0 and at day 28 after the second dose. The CDR3 regions of human TCRbeta chains were subjected to immunosequencing. In the original analysis: TCRs in the repertoires were matched against a reference library of SARS-CoV-2-specific TCRs that had been generated with the MIRA antigen-specificity platform. Breadth was defined as the fraction of unique TCRs that were SARS-CoV-2-associated, and depth was defined as the fraction of total T cells that were SARS-CoV-2-associated. Using the MIRA data, each spike-specific TCR was assigned both to the spike region to which the TCR was reactive and to a CD4 or CD8 class. Log10-transformed breadth and depth values were compared by one-way ANOVA with Sidak's multiple comparisons tests. As stored in TCRdb, this immuneACCESS dataset retains in-frame rearrangements with V and J assigned. A fraction of the clones does not appear; measured against another copy, unresolved V genes explain less than half of the discrepancy, and the remainder lacks a known reason. V, J and clone size reflect that table, while D and trimming were determined from the DNA. Recorded for this sample are roughly 150,000 clones; around 88% of them occurred a single time. The ten largest account for less than 1.3% of the sample.

The data are from a study of T cell responses to AZD1222 COVID-19 vaccine (dated by TCRdb to the early 2020s). About the study as a whole: A total of more than 230 trial participants underwent TCR sequencing, of whom 200 to 220 received two doses of AZD1222 and about 26 received two doses of the MenACWY control vaccine. Enrollment into the trials was organized by age into subgroups of 18-55, 56-69 and 70-plus years, and those subgroups contained approximately 160, 26 and 62 TCR-sequenced participants, respectively.

What the authors observed across the whole study: Reportedly, close to half of the unique spike-specific TCRs recognized epitopes lying outside the regions that are mutated in the B.1.351 and B.1.1.7 variants. Vaccine-associated CD4 TCRs spanned the whole spike protein, with dominant responses in regions 160-218 and 743-854. The 56-69-year group was small, and its depth increase did not reach significance, likely because of low power. Conclusions about previously exposed vaccinees are limited, since just six AZD1222 recipients were seropositive for SARS-CoV-2 at baseline. Spike-specific TCR breadth and depth rose significantly after two AZD1222 doses compared with day 0 and with MenACWY recipients. Because no samples from the day 14 peak response were available, repertoires could be characterized only after the peak T cell response. Participants were mostly white British and included more females than males, and it was suggested by the authors that clonal diversity may have been underestimated.

The input for sequencing was peripheral blood, taken 28 days after the second AZD1222 dose. The sequence was obtained from an adult who received the AZD1222 COVID-19 vaccine.

The sequence in DNA is TGTGCCAGCAGTTACTCCGGCGGGAGAGAGCAGTACTTC. This sequence encodes CASSYSGGREQYF. The chain couples TRBV6-5 to TRBJ2-7; TRBD2 matches 7 bases in the middle. V and J are trimmed by 0 bases and 7 bases, and the gene matches miss 3 bases of the junction. From a lookup of the germline V gene, CDR1 and CDR2 are MNHEY and SVGAGI. The CDR3 contains 13 residues, cysteine and phenylalanine counted. Only CDR3 DNA remains: 39 bases, in frame from the first base.